This T cell receptor (beta chain) was retrieved from a study of blood T cell repertoires in COVID-19. Trimming cost V 6 bases and J 5 bases, with 14 bases left between them. The CDR3 sequence is 13 residues long. In germline, CDR1 is SGHNT, CDR2 YYREEE (reference sequence). The authors' processing: Reference gene primer amplification in the assay estimated nucleated cell counts. The data were produced by immunoSEQ multiplex PCR, yet TCRdb's version contains in-frame clones alone and is incomplete. V and J calls and clone size follow that table, whereas D and trimming were derived from the DNA. The sample records 150,000 to 170,000 clones, about 85% being singletons. Seattle patient enrollment occurred during active infection, with longitudinal follow-up thereafter.

The receptor was isolated from a man in his 60s with COVID-19, enrolled during active disease. Sequenced: peripheral blood. This rearrangement joins TRBV5-4 to TRBJ1-2, with D perhaps matching TRBD1 (6 bases). The CDR3 bases are TGTGCCAGCAATTATGACAGGAAGTATGGCTACACCTTC. Protein sequence: CASNYDRKYGYTF.